This T cell receptor beta chain was found in a study of spatial heterogeneity in lung cancer. In the study overall: Across the raw uncorrected reads, a unique TCR and UMI combination was observed, on average, more than ten times. Points from the study as a whole: At resection, ubiquitous expanded tumor TCRs appeared in blood more than at follow-up.

Time point described: sample taken at primary tumor resection. Sequencing covered unsorted whole RNA taken from tumor, nontumor lung or frozen PBMC. Patients with untreated early-stage non-small cell lung cancer, numbering 72, were the donors. TCR cDNA molecules each had a unique molecular identifier. In TCRdb, the 5' RACE reads were re-called with MiXCR into one record per CDR3 protein. The sample has tens of thousands of distinct CDR3 sequences, 7.5% to 8.5% seen once. The CDR3 spans 14 residues. V was pared by 4 bases and J by 5 bases, with 15 bases between. Looked up from germline, CDR1 is SGHRS and CDR2 is YFSETQ. This clonotype was detected a few times. Its antigen remains unidentified.

This clonotype was sampled from a female donor with early-stage non-small cell lung cancer. This chain connects TRBV5-1 to TRBJ1-1; D not resolved. The sample here was PBMCs, taken at surgery. CDR3 loop: CASSPSMGATEAFF. CDR3 DNA sequence: TGCGCCAGCAGCCCCTCGATGGGAGCGACTGAAGCTTTCTTT.